The clone carrying this T cell receptor (beta chain) showed up just a few times. These data are taken from a study of blood T cell repertoires in COVID-19. Study-wide context: The study drew acute and convalescent COVID-19 samples from the United States, Italy and Spain. Sources were T cells, B-cell-depleted T cells, or PBMCs; the material itself was cDNA or gDNA.

The V segment lost 6 bases and the J segment 4 bases; nucleotides outside the gene matches: 5. The CDR3 length is 14 residues. Germline V gene data show CDR1 as MNHEY and CDR2 as SVGAGI. Authors' methods: Reference gene primer amplification yielded estimated nucleated cell counts. Some clones are missing from TCRdb's copy, which holds only in-frame ones; the method was immunoSEQ multiplex PCR. V and J calls and clone size follow that table, whereas D and trimming were derived from the DNA. This table has about 240,000 clones, 87% appearing once. The TCR was taken from a man in his fifties or sixties who had recovered from COVID-19. This chain connects TRBV6-5 to TRBJ2-2; 7 bases fit TRBD2. The sample consisted of peripheral blood. CDR3 nucleotide sequence: TGTGCCAGCAGGCGGGAGAGGGGCACCGGGGAGCTGTTTTTT. Its translation is CASRRERGTGELFF.